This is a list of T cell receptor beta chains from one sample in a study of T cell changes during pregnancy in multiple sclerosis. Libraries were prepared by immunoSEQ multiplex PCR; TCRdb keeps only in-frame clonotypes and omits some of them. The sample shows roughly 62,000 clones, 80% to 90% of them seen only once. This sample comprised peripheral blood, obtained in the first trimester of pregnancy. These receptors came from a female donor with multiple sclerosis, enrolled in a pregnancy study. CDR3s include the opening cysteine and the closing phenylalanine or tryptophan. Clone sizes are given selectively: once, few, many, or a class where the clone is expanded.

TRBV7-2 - CASSLERASYEQYF
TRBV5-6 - CASSRYRTGKGGELFF
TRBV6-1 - CASSEARWPRKVEVGTEAFF
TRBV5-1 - CASQTLPSSSYNEQFF
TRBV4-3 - CASSQETRGNYGYTF
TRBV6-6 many CASSPQGHTEAFF
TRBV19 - CASSETGRTYNEQFF
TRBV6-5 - CASSYGETTDTQYF
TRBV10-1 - CASSEGTGAEKLFF
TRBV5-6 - CASSLGDRGHSPLHF
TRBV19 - CASTSGGARNEQYF
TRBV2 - CASSEYGGSSYNEQFF
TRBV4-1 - CASSQDPGTDYGYTF
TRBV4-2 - CASSQGGAGGETQYF
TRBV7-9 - CASSRGQDTDTQYF
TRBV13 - CASSVGTGETVNTEAFF
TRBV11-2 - CASSSIRDRAHEQYF
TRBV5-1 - CASSPSEGTGNTIYF
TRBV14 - CASSQAGTSGGNEQFF
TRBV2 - CASSEVGGSYGYTF
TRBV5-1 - CASSRTGYTDTQYF
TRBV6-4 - CASSVETSGSYEQYF
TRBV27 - CASSWALGVGTGELFF
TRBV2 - CASSGDTDTQYF
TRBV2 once CASSEGQGLYEQYF
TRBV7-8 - CASSLVAGGGLDTQYF
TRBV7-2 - CASSLEVRGVYTF
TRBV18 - CASSPRVGEVGAFF
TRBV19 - CASRQQGGGSNTEAFF
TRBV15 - CATSPSLGLNTGELFF
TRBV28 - CASSLKPRPTESYEQYF
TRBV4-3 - CASSQGTGAGWETQYF
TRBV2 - CASSEAVSVYGYTF
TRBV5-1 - CASSISSGTVRNEQFF
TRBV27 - CASSLGTGWAYEQYF
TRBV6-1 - CASSEQWQGAIGYTF
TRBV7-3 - CASSLSGSEADTQYF
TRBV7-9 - CASSSAGPYQETQYF
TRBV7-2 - CASSLSLNEQFF
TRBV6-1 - CASSVGRQGADTQYF
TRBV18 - CASSPGAENTEAFF
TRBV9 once CASSVGQGEETQYF
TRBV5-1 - CASSKGQIYGYTF
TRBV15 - CATSREGQGIEQFF
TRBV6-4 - CASSEASGSTDTQYF
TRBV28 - CASSLGRGRGYTF
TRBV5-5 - CASSSAKGDGEKLFF
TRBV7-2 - CASSPGQGQRGAFF